This T cell receptor beta chain was sequenced in a study of T cell responses to AZD1222 COVID-19 vaccine (dated by TCRdb to 2020 to 2022). Background for the entire study: AZD1222 recipients whose second dose came at about 4 weeks and those whose second dose came at about 12 weeks were combined into one group, since spike-specific TCR depth and breadth did not differ between the two schedules. A total of about 250 trial participants underwent TCR sequencing, of whom some 200 had received two doses of AZD1222 and approximately 25 had received two doses of the MenACWY control vaccine. Trial participants were enrolled by age into 18-55, 56-69 and 70-plus year subgroups, with roughly 150, 30 and 60 TCR-sequenced participants respectively. General conclusions and limits of the study: Conclusions about previously exposed vaccinees are limited because only a handful of AZD1222 recipients were SARS-CoV-2 seropositive at baseline. After two AZD1222 doses, both the breadth and the depth of spike-specific TCRs were significantly higher than at day 0 and than in MenACWY recipients. In the small 56-69-year group, the increase in depth fell short of significance, most likely because of low power. Reportedly, close to half of the unique spike-specific TCRs recognized epitopes lying outside the regions that are mutated in the B.1.351 and B.1.1.7 variants. Because no day 14 peak-response samples were available, repertoires were characterized only after the peak T cell response. Participants were mostly white British and included more females than males, and it was suggested by the authors that clonal diversity may have been underestimated. The whole spike protein was spanned by vaccine-associated CD4 TCRs, and dominant responses were seen in regions 160-218 and 743-854.

In light of the paper, this sample's time point label describes: baseline before first vaccination. Vaccinee samples were obtained from the UK trials COV001 and COV002, which included a single-blind randomized controlled phase 2/3 trial of AZD1222 (ChAdOx1 nCoV-19) in healthy adults. For TCRbeta chain sequencing, PBMC samples were collected from trial participants at day 0 and at day 28 after the second dose. Reading the germline V gene gives CDR1 SGDLS and CDR2 YYNGEE. Including cysteine and phenylalanine, the CDR3 has 11 amino acids. Kept here is only the CDR3 DNA, which spans 33 bases and is read in frame from base 1. V was cut back by 3 bases and J by 8 bases, leaving a gap of 5 bases between them. The CDR3 regions of human TCRbeta chains were subjected to immunosequencing. Turning to the authors' computational methods: Repertoire TCRs were checked for matches against a reference library of SARS-CoV-2-specific TCRs that had been generated using the MIRA antigen-specificity platform. Breadth was defined as the fraction of unique TCRs that were SARS-CoV-2-associated. Depth was defined as the fraction of total T cells that were SARS-CoV-2-associated. Each spike-specific TCR was assigned to its reactive spike region and to a CD4 or CD8 class using the MIRA data. Log10-transformed breadth and depth values were compared by one-way ANOVA with Sidak's multiple comparisons tests. The immuneACCESS repertoire file appears here via TCRdb, limited to in-frame rearrangements. These files lack a portion of the clones; in checked studies, under half of the deficit traces to unresolved V genes, and the cause of the others is not known. That table supplies the V and J calls and clone size; D and trimming were determined from the DNA. The sample table records roughly 100,000 clones; roughly 90% of these occur just once. 26% of the sample rests with the top ten.

Notes on this clone: The target of this receptor is not known. Base qualities are not at hand, and no much larger clone is one base apart.

The clonotype comes from an adult in good health. The sample here was peripheral blood, taken on day 0 of AZD1222 vaccination. The chain couples TRBV9 to TRBJ2-2; the D gene cannot be named for sure. The CDR3 protein: CASSGLGELFF. The DNA sequence reads TGTGCCAGCAGCGGGCTTGGGGAGCTGTTTTTT.